This T cell receptor (beta chain) was recorded in a study of T cell repertoires in ileal Crohn's disease. Study summary: Operated complications were stricturing disease (about 60%) and penetrating disease (about 40%).

A remark on this clone: What it recognizes is unknown.

Only in-frame clones appear in the TCRdb table, and some are missing; sequencing was by immunoSEQ multiplex PCR. The table lists about 8,200 clones, under 85% of them singletons. General study points: Sorted CD8 T cells held more high-frequency clones than CD4. Every patient over 26.8% clonality showed endoscopic recurrence. Clonal expansions were more frequent in active smokers than non-smokers at surgery.

CDR1 and CDR2 (germline): SEHNR, FQNEAQ (reference sequence). This CDR3 is built from 11 residues. The V end lost 4 bases, the J end lost 7 bases, and 8 bases lay between the germline ends. The V and J genes are TRBV7-9 and TRBJ2-7, with unresolved D. The receptor was isolated from an adult with Crohn's disease. Sequencing used ileal tissue. The CDR3 nucleotides are TGTGCCAGCAGCTCTACTTTAGAGCAGTACTTC. Its protein is CASSSTLEQYF.